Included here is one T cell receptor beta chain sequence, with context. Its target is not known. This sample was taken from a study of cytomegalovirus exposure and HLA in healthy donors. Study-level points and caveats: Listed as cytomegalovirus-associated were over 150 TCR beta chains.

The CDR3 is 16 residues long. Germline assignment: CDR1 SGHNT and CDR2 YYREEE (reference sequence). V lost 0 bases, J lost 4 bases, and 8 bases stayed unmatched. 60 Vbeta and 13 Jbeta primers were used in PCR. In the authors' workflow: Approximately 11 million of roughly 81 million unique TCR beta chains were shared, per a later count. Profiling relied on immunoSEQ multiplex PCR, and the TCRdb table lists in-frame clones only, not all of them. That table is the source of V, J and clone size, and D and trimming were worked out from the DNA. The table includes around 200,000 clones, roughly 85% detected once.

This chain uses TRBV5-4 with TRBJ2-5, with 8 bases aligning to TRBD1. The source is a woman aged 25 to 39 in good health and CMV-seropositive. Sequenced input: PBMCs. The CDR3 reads CASSLGAGGVGETQYF. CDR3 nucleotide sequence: TGTGCCAGCAGCTTGGGTGCAGGGGGCGTGGGAGAGACCCAGTACTTC.